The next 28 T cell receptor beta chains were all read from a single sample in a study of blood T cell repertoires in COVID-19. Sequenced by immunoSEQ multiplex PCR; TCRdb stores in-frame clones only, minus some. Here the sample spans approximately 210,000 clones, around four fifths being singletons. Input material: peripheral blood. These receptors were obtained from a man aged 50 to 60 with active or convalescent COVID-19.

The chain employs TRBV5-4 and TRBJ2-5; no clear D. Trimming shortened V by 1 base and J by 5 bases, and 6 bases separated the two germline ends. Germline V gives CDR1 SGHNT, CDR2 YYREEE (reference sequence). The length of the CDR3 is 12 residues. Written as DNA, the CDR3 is TGTGCCAGCAGCTTGTATTTGGAGACCCAGTACTTC. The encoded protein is CASSLYLETQYF.

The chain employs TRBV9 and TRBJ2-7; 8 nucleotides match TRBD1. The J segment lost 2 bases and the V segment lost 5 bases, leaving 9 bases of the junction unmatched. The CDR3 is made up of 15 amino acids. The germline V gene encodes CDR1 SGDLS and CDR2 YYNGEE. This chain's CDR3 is CASSPRTGSPYEQYF. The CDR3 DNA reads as TGTGCCAGCAGTCCCAGGACAGGGAGCCCCTACGAGCAGTACTTC.

As DNA, the CDR3 is TGTGCCAGCAGTACCGCGGGACAGGGCAAAGATGAAGCTTTCTTT. This codes for CASSTAGQGKDEAFF. The rearrangement links TRBV28 to TRBJ1-1; 9 bases map to TRBD1. V trimming: 5 bases; J trimming: 7 bases; junction bases outside the gene matches: 11. CDR1 MDHEN and CDR2 SYDVKM come from the germline V gene. This CDR3 spans 15 amino acids.

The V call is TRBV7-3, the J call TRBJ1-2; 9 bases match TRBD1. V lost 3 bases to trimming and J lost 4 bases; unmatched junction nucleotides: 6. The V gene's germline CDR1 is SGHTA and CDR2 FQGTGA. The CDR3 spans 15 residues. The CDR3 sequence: CASSFDGTGSYGYTF. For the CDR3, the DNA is TGTGCCAGCAGCTTTGACGGGACAGGGTCCTATGGCTACACCTTC.

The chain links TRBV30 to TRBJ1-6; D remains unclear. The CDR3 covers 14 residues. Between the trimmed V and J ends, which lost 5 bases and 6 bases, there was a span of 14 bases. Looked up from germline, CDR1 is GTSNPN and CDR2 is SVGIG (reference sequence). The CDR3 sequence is CAWSRGQTNSPLHF. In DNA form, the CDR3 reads TGTGCCTGGTCCCGAGGGCAGACTAATTCACCCCTCCACTTT.

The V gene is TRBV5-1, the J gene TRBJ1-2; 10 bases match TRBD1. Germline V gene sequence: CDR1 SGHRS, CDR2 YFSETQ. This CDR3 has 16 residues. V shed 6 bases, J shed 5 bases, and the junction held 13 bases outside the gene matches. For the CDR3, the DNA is TGCGCCAGCAAGAAAGGGACAGGGGCGGAGGGGTATGGCTACACCTTC. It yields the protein CASKKGTGAEGYGYTF.

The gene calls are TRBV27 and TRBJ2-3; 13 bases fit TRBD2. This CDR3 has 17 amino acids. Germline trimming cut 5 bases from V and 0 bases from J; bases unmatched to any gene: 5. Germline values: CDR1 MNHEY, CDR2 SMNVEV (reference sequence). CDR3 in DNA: TGTGCCAGCAGTATCCCGGGACTAGCGGGAAGCACAGATACGCAGTATTTT. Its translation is CASSIPGLAGSTDTQYF.

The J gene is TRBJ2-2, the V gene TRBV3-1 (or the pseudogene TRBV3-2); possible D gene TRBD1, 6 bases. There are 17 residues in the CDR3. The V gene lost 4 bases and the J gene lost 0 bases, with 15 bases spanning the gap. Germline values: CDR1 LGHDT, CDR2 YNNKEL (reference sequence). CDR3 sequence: CASSRRHEGANTGELFF. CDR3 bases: TGTGCCAGCAGCCGACGCCATGAGGGGGCGAACACCGGGGAGCTGTTTTTT.

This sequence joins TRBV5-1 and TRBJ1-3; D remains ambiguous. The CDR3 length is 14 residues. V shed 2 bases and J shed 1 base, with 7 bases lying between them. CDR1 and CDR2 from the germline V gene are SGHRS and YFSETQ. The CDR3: CASSLDESGNTIYF. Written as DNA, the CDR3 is TGCGCCAGCAGCTTAGATGAGTCTGGAAACACCATATATTTT.

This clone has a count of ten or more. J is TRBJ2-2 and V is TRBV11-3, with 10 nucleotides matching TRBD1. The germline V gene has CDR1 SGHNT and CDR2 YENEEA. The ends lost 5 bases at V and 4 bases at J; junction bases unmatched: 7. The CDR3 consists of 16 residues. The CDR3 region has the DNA TGTGCCAGCAGCCGAAGGACAGGGGGAGGCACCGGGGAGCTGTTTTTT. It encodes CASSRRTGGGTGELFF.

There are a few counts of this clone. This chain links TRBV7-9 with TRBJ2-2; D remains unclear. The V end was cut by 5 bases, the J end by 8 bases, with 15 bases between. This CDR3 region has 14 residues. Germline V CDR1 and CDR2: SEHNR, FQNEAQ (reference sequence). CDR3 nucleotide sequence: TGTGCCAGCAGCCCTGGTCCTAACTCTGGGGAGCTGTTTTTT. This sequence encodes CASSPGPNSGELFF.

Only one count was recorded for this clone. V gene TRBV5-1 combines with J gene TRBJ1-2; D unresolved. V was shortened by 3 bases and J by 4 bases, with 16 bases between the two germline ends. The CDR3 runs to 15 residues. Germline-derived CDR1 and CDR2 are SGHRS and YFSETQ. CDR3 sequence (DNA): TGCGCCAGCAGCTCGGGAGCGGGTAGAGGCTATGGCTACACCTTC. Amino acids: CASSSGAGRGYGYTF.

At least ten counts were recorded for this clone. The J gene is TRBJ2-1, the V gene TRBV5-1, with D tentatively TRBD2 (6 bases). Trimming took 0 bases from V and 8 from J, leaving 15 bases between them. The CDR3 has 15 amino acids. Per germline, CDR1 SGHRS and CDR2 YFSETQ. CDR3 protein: CASSLVVTSGYEQFF. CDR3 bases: TGCGCCAGCAGCTTGGTTGTGACTAGTGGCTATGAGCAGTTCTTC.

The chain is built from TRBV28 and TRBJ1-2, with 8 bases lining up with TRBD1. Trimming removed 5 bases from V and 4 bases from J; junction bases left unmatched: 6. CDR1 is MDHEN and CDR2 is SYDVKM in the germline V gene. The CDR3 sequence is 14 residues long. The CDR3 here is CASSMTGVLYGYTF. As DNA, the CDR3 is TGTGCCAGCAGTATGACAGGGGTCCTCTATGGCTACACCTTC.

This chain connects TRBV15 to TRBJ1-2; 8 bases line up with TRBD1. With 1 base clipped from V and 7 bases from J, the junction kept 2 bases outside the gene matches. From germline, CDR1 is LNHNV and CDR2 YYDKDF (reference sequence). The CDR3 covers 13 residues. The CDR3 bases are TGTGCCACCAGCAGAGTACAGGGGGGTGGCTACACCTTC. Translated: CATSRVQGGGYTF.

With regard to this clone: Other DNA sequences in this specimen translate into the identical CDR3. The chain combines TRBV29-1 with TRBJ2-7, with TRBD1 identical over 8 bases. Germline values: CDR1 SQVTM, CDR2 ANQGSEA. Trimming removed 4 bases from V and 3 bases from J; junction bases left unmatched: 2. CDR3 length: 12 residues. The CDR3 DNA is TGCAGCGTTGGGACAGGGAGCTACGAGCAGTACTTC. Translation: CSVGTGSYEQYF.

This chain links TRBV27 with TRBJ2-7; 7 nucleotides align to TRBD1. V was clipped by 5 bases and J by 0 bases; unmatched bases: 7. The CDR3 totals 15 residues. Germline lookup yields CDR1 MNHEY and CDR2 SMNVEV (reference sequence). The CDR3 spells CASSPNRGSSYEQYF. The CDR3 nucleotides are TGTGCCAGCAGTCCCAACAGGGGATCCTCCTACGAGCAGTACTTC.

The DNA of the CDR3 is TGTGCCAGTAGTAGGGCTCGACAGGGCCTATACTATGGCTACACCTTC. Translation: CASSRARQGLYYGYTF. J is TRBJ1-2 and V is TRBV19; 7 nucleotides line up with TRBD1. Trimming took 4 bases from V and 3 from J; bases not matched to a gene: 11. The CDR3 is made up of 16 amino acids. The germline V gene has CDR1 LNHDA and CDR2 SQIVND (reference sequence).

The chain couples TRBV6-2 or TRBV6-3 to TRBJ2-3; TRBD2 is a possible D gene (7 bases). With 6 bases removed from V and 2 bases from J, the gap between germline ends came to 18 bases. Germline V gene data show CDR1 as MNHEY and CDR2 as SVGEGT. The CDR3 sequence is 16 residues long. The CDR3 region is CASSFLGGGPTDTQYF. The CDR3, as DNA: TGTGCCAGCAGCTTTCTAGGGGGGGGCCCCACAGATACGCAGTATTTT.

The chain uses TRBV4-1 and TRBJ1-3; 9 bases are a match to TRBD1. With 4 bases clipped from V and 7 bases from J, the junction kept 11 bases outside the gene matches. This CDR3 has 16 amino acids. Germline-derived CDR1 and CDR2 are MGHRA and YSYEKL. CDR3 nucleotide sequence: TGCGCCAGCAGCCTCCAGGACAGGGGCCTTGGGAACACCATATATTTT. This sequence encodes CASSLQDRGLGNTIYF.

This CDR3 is CASSRRQGGVNSPLHF. The CDR3 nucleotides are TGTGCCAGTAGTAGGAGACAGGGTGGAGTGAACTCACCCCTCCACTTT. V usage is TRBV19 and J usage is TRBJ1-6; 7 positions agree with TRBD1. Per germline, CDR1 LNHDA and CDR2 SQIVND (reference sequence). V lost 4 bases, J lost 10 bases, and 13 bases stayed unmatched. This CDR3 has 16 residues.

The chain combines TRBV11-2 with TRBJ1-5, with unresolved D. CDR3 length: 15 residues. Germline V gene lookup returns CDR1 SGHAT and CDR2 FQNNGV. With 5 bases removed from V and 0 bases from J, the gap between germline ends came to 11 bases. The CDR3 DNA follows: TGTGCCAGCAGCCAGTCCGATTATAGCAATCAGCCCCAGCATTTT. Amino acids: CASSQSDYSNQPQHF.

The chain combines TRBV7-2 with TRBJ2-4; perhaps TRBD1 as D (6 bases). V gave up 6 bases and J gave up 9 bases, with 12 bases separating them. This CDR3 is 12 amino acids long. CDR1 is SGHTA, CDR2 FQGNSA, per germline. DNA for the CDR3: TGTGCCAGCAGTCTCCAAGGGGGCATTCAGTACTTC. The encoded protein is CASSLQGGIQYF.

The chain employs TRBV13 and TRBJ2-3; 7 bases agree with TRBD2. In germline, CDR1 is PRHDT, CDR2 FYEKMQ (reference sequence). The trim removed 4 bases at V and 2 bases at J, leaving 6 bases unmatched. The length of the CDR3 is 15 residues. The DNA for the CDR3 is TGTGCCAGCAGCTCCCGGGGGGACCTCACAGATACGCAGTATTTT. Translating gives CASSSRGDLTDTQYF. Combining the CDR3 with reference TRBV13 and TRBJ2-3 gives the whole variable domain AAGVIQSPRHLIKEKRETATLKCYPIPRHDTVYWYQQGPGQDPQFLISFYEKMQSDKGSIPDRFSAQQFSDYHSELNMSSLELGDSALYFCASSSRGDLTDTQYFGPGTRLTVL.

The CDR3 here is CASSGSRQGVSRSNQPQHF. The DNA for the CDR3 is TGTGCCAGCAGTGGGAGCCGGCAGGGTGTTAGTAGGAGCAATCAGCCCCAGCATTTT. V usage is TRBV6-1 and J usage is TRBJ1-5, with D tentatively TRBD1 (5 bases). The CDR3 covers 19 residues. Germline values: CDR1 MNHNS, CDR2 SASEGT. Trimming pared 4 bases from V and 1 base from J, leaving 23 bases between.

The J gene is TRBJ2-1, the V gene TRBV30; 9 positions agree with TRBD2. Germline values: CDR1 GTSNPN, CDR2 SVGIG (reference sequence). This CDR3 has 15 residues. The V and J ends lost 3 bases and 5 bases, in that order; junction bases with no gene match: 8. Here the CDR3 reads CAWSRGLAGNNEQFF. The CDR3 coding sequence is TGTGCCTGGAGCCGCGGGCTAGCGGGAAACAATGAGCAGTTCTTC. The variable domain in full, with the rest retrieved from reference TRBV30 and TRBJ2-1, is SQTIHQWPATLVQPVGSPLSLECTVEGTSNPNLYWYRQAAGRGLQLLFYSVGIGQISSEVPQNLSASRPQDRQFILSSKKLLLSDSGFYLCAWSRGLAGNNEQFFGPGTRLTVL.

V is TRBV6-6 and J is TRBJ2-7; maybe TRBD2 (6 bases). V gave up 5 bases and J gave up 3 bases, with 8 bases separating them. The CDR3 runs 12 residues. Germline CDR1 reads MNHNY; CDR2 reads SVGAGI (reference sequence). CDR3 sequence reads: CASSGRDYEQYF. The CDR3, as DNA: TGTGCCAGCAGTGGGCGGGACTACGAGCAGTACTTC.

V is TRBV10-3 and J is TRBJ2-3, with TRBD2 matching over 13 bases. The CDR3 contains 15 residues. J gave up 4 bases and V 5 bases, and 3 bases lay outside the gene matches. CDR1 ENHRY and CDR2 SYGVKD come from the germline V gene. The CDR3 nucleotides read TGTGCCATCAGTTGGACTAGCGGGAGCGCAGATACGCAGTATTTT. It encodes CAISWTSGSADTQYF.